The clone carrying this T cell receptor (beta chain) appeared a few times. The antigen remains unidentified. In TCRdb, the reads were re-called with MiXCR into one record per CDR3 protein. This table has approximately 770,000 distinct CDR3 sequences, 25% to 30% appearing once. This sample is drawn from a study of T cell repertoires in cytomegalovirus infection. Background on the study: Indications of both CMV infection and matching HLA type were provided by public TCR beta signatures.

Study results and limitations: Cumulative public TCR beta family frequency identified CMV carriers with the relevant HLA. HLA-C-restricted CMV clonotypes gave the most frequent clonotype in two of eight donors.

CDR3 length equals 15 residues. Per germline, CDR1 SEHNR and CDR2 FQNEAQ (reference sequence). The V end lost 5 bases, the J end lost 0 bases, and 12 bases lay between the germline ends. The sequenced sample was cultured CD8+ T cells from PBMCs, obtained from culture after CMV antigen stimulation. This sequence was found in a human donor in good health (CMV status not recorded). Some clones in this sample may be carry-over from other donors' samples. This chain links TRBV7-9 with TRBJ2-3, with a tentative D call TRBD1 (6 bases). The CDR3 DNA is TGTGCCAGCAGCAACCGGGACACTAGCACAGATACGCAGTATTTT. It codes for CASSNRDTSTDTQYF.